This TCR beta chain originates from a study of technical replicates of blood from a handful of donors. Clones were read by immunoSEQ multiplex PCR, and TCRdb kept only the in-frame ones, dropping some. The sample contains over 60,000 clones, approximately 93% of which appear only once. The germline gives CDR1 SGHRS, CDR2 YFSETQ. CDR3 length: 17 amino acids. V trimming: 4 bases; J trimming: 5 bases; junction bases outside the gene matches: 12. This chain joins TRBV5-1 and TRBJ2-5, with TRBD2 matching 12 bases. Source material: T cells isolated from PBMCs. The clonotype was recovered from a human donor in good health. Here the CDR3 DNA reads TGCGCCAGCAGCCGAGGGGAGACTAGCGGGAGATCGGAGACCCAGTACTTC. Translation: CASSRGETSGRSETQYF.